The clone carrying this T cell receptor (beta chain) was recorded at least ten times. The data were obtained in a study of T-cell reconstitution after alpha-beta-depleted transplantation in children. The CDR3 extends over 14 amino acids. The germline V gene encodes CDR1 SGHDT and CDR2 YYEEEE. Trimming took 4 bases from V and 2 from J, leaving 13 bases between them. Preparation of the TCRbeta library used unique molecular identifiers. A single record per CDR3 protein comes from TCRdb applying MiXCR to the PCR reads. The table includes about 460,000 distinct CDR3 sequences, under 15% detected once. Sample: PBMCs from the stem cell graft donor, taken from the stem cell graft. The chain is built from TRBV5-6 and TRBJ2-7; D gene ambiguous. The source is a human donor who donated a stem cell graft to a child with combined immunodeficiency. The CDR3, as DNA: TGTGCCAGCAGCCCGATCGGGTATCCCTACGAGCAGTACTTC. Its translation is CASSPIGYPYEQYF.